This TCR beta chain was identified during a study of response to subunit inactivated influenza vaccine. Study results and limitations: The authors put forward the suggestion that each seasonal influenza vaccination may bring in only a limited number of new T cells.

TCRdb called the RT-PCR reads again in MiXCR, with one record for every CDR3 protein. The top ten clones hold roughly a tenth of a sample with hundreds of thousands of distinct CDR3 sequences, approximately 17% of them seen once. Note on this clonotype: No antigen is known for it.

Germline trimming cut 6 bases from V and 5 bases from J; bases unmatched to any gene: 11. The CDR3 is 15 amino acids. Per germline, CDR1 MDHEN and CDR2 SYDVKM. Here the sequenced sample was PBMCs from blood, taken 5 to 6 days after vaccination. J is TRBJ2-5 and V is TRBV28; TRBD1 matches at 8 bases. This receptor was identified in a middle-aged man who received an inactivated influenza vaccine. In DNA form, the CDR3 reads TGTGCCAGCAGCTCTTCAGGACAGGGCCGGGAGACCCAGTACTTC. It specifies CASSSSGQGRETQYF.